This T cell receptor beta chain was sequenced in a study of T cells after yellow fever vaccination. In the study overall: The authors prepared low-cell-number fractions using SMART-Seq v4 Ultra Low Input. Study-wide points: FACS-sorted repertoires could harbor abundant contaminating bulk-population clonotypes.

This CDR3 is built from 15 residues. The V and J ends lost 4 bases and 3 bases respectively, with 13 bases between them. Germline assignment: CDR1 LNHDA and CDR2 SQIVND (reference sequence). This clonotype was counted between two and nine times. As yet, its antigen is unknown. A process of 5'RACE template switching, which added a universal primer site and UMIs, was used to make TCR cDNA. TCRdb used MiXCR to reprocess the 5' RACE reads, holding one entry per CDR3 protein. The sample carries a few hundred thousand distinct CDR3 sequences, roughly 8.4% recorded once. Sequencing was performed on PBMCs, taken about 41 days after the first yellow fever vaccination. This clonotype originated in a man in his late teens or twenties who received the YFV17D yellow fever vaccine. This sequence joins TRBV19 and TRBJ2-1; D possibly matches TRBD1 or TRBD2 (6 bases each). The CDR3 coding sequence is TGTGCCAGTAGTAGAGGAGGGGGAGACTACAATGAGCAGTTCTTC. Translation gives CASSRGGGDYNEQFF.